This T cell receptor (beta chain) originates from a study of beta chain features in type 1 diabetes. Study-wide findings and caveats: People with Type 1 diabetes carried modestly yet significantly shorter TCRB CDR3s in all four CD4+ subsets.

The isolated RNA, all of it, was reverse transcribed, so expressed TCRB transcripts were what got sequenced. The protocol was immunoSEQ multiplex PCR, while the TCRdb copy is restricted to in-frame clones and leaves out a portion. The data show more than 550,000 clones, about an eighth seen once. CDR3 length: 12 amino acids. Trimming removed 8 bases at V and 3 bases at J, with 11 bases between. Germline loops: CDR1 MDHEN, CDR2 SYDVKM. As regards this clone: Its antigen is still unknown.

The source material was naive CD4+ T cells from blood. This chain uses TRBV28 with TRBJ2-7, with a possible D match to TRBD1 (5 bases). The TCR comes from a man in his late teens or twenties with type 1 diabetes. CDR3 protein: CASGPGNYEQYF. DNA of the CDR3: TGTGCCAGCGGCCCAGGGAACTACGAGCAGTACTTC.